The 30 T cell receptor beta chains presented below share a single source sample, sequenced in a study of Ad26.COV2.S vaccination and SARS-CoV-2 variants. Stated treatment: about 20 received Ad26.COV2.S at low or high dose, single or two shots; 5 received placebo; per-sample allocation not given. Sample collection was performed on day 63 after the first vaccine or placebo injection. Sequencing used immunoSEQ multiplex PCR; TCRdb keeps in-frame clones, though not all of them. The data contain around 250,000 clones, around 88% of them singletons. Material: peripheral blood, obtained in a trial of Ad26.COV2.S vaccine versus placebo. Every receptor here comes from a person aged 18 to 65 who received the Ad26.COV2.S COVID-19 vaccine or a placebo.

The gene calls are TRBV5-1 and TRBJ2-4, with 11 bases lining up with TRBD2. The CDR3 is 16 residues long. V lost 4 bases and J lost 1; bases outside the gene matches: 4. Germline V CDR1 and CDR2: SGHRS, YFSETQ. The CDR3 loop reads CASSLLAGDAKNIQYF. CDR3 DNA sequence: TGCGCCAGCAGCCTACTAGCGGGGGACGCCAAAAACATTCAGTACTTC.

As to this clone: The same CDR3 is also encoded by other DNA sequences in this sample. This chain links TRBV20-1 with TRBJ2-7; TRBD1 might be the D (6 bases). The V end lost 2 bases, the J end lost 4 bases, and 6 bases lay between the germline ends. The CDR3 is made up of 11 amino acids. Germline CDR1 reads DFQATT; CDR2 reads SNEGSKA (reference sequence). The CDR3 nucleotides are TGCAGTGCTAGACAGGGGTACGAGCAGTACGTC. This encodes CSARQGYEQYV.

The chain has TRBV18 and TRBJ1-1; no reliable D call. The ends were cut back, 2 bases at V and 1 base at J, with 8 bases in the middle. From germline, CDR1 is KGHSH and CDR2 LQKENI. The CDR3 spans 14 residues. The CDR3 DNA is TGTGCCAGCTCACCAGCCTGGAAGAACACTGAAGCTTTCTTT. Its translation: CASSPAWKNTEAFF.

The J gene is TRBJ2-7, the V gene TRBV30, with D uncertain. This CDR3 has 12 residues. Germline CDR1 GTSNPN, CDR2 SVGIG (reference sequence). V was shortened by 4 bases and J by 0 bases, with 7 bases between the two germline ends. The CDR3 protein is CAWTSGSYEQYF. The DNA for the CDR3 is TGTGCCTGGACGTCAGGCTCCTACGAGCAGTACTTC.

Written as DNA, the CDR3 is TGTGCCAGCAGTGAAAGAGAGGGAGGGCCCCCAGATACGCAGTATTTT. The encoded protein is CASSEREGGPPDTQYF. The chain couples TRBV6-1 to TRBJ2-3; 7 positions agree with TRBD2. The ends lost 2 bases at V and 4 bases at J; junction bases unmatched: 9. In germline, CDR1 is MNHNS, CDR2 SASEGT. This CDR3 has 16 residues.

The chain joins TRBV19 to TRBJ1-2; D might be TRBD1 (5 bases). Germline V gene sequence: CDR1 LNHDA, CDR2 SQIVND (reference sequence). Trimming pared 5 bases from V and 6 bases from J, leaving 16 bases between. This CDR3 region has 14 residues. The CDR3 protein is CASSRGGDINGYTF. The CDR3 DNA reads as TGTGCCAGTAGTCGGGGGGGAGATATAAATGGCTACACCTTC.

V gene TRBV10-1 combines with J gene TRBJ1-5; 7 nucleotides agree with TRBD1. The J segment lost 5 bases and the V segment lost 2 bases, leaving 6 bases of the junction unmatched. The CDR3 contains 15 residues. CDR1 and CDR2 (germline): WNHNN, SYGVQD (reference sequence). The CDR3, as DNA: TGCGCCAGCAGTGAGAGGACAGGAGCCTATCAGCCCCAGCATTTT. The encoded protein is CASSERTGAYQPQHF.

The CDR3 DNA reads TGTGCCAGCAGTTGCACAGGGTTGAACACTGAAGCTTTCTTT. Residues: CASSCTGLNTEAFF. V usage is TRBV6-2 or TRBV6-3 and J usage is TRBJ1-1; D may be TRBD1 (6 bases). Trimming stripped 4 bases from V and 0 bases from J, with 9 bases between. This CDR3 comprises 14 residues. Germline assignment: CDR1 MNHEY and CDR2 SVGEGT.

CDR3 region: CASSYSIRGYEQYV. CDR3 DNA: TGTGCCAGCAGTTACTCGATACGGGGCTACGAGCAGTACGTC. V is TRBV6-2 or TRBV6-3 and J is TRBJ2-7, with D perhaps matching TRBD2 (5 bases). V lost 0 bases and J 3 bases, leaving 9 bases between the germline ends. Per germline, CDR1 MNHEY and CDR2 SVGEGT. This CDR3 region has 14 residues.

This clone was counted between two and nine times. The chain uses TRBV7-2 and TRBJ1-3; weak D call: TRBD1 (5 bases). This CDR3 spans 13 amino acids. Germline CDR1 and CDR2: SGHTA and FQGNSA. Trimming took off 1 base at V and 4 bases at J, with 5 bases between the two ends. Written as DNA, the CDR3 is TGTGCCAGCAGCTTAGACAGGGGAAACACCATATATTTT. Protein: CASSLDRGNTIYF.

The table lists this clone with a count of one. The chain couples TRBV5-1 to TRBJ1-1; 8 bases are a match to TRBD1. The J segment lost 4 bases and the V segment lost 4 bases, leaving 6 bases of the junction unmatched. Germline loops: CDR1 SGHRS, CDR2 YFSETQ. The CDR3 is made up of 14 amino acids. In DNA form, the CDR3 reads TGCGCCAGCAGCCTGACAGGGGTGGGCACTGAAGCTTTCTTT. Its translation is CASSLTGVGTEAFF. The whole variable domain, remainder taken from reference TRBV5-1 and TRBJ1-1, is KAGVTQTPRYLIKTRGQQVTLSCSPISGHRSVSWYQQTPGQGLQFLFEYFSETQRNKGNFPGRFSGRQFSNSRSEMNVSTLELGDSALYLCASSLTGVGTEAFFGQGTRLTVV.

This chain uses TRBV7-9 with TRBJ1-2; D gene uncertain. V was clipped by 3 bases and J by 8 bases, with 16 bases between them. The germline CDR1 and CDR2 sequences are SEHNR and FQNEAQ (reference sequence). This CDR3 region has 14 residues. The CDR3 protein is CASSLAEYGRGYTF. The DNA for the CDR3 is TGTGCCAGCAGCTTGGCGGAGTACGGAAGGGGCTACACCTTC.

The chain employs TRBV25-1 and TRBJ1-1; 9 bases align to TRBD1. Germline values: CDR1 MGHDK, CDR2 SYGVNS. This CDR3 has 14 residues. With V trimmed by 2 bases and J by 4 bases, 2 bases remained unmatched. Written as DNA, the CDR3 is TGTGCCAGCAGTGAAAAGACAGGGGGCACTGAAGCTTTCTTT. This translates into CASSEKTGGTEAFF.

The V and J genes are TRBV4-1 and TRBJ1-4; unclear D gene. The CDR3 consists of 15 residues. V was clipped by 3 bases and J by 1 base, with 9 bases between them. Germline V CDR1 and CDR2: MGHRA, YSYEKL. The CDR3 protein is CASSQIFQTNEKLFF. CDR3 coding DNA: TGCGCCAGCAGCCAGATTTTCCAAACTAATGAAAAACTGTTTTTT.

The gene calls are TRBV27 and TRBJ2-5, with TRBD2 matching over 12 bases. Trimming cost V 5 bases and J 4 bases; bases outside gene matches: 5. Germline-derived CDR1 and CDR2 are MNHEY and SMNVEV (reference sequence). The CDR3 runs to 15 residues. CDR3 nucleotide sequence: TGTGCCAGCAGTCAAGGACTAGCGGGGAGAGAGACCCAGTACTTC. Protein: CASSQGLAGRETQYF.

The V and J genes are TRBV18 and TRBJ2-7; 7 bases agree with TRBD2. The ends lost 3 bases at V and 7 bases at J; junction bases unmatched: 9. Per germline, CDR1 KGHSH and CDR2 LQKENI. CDR3 length: 14 amino acids. CDR3 amino acids: CASSPSVGGGEQYV. In nucleotides, the CDR3 is TGTGCCAGCTCACCGTCCGTCGGCGGGGGAGAGCAGTACGTC.

The chain uses TRBV6-5 and TRBJ1-1, with 8 nucleotides matching TRBD1. This CDR3 has 14 residues. V shed 7 bases and J 5 bases; nucleotides not matched to a gene: 9. Germline V lookup: CDR1 MNHEY, CDR2 SVGAGI. CDR3 in amino acids: CASINHRGGTEAFF. CDR3 DNA: TGTGCCAGCATCAACCACAGGGGGGGGACTGAAGCTTTCTTT.

The V and J genes are TRBV24-1 and TRBJ2-7; possible D gene TRBD1, 6 bases. Germline loops: CDR1 KGHDR, CDR2 SFDVKD. The CDR3 extends over 16 amino acids. V dropped 3 bases and J dropped 4 bases, with 18 bases sitting between them. In DNA form, the CDR3 reads TGTGCCACCAGTGATGTTGTGAGGGCAGGGGTATACGAGCAGTACGTC. It translates to CATSDVVRAGVYEQYV.

The rearrangement joins TRBV4-2 to TRBJ2-7, with 7 bases that match TRBD2. The germline CDR1 and CDR2 sequences are LGHNA and YNFKEQ. V was pared by 0 bases and J by 0 bases, with 8 bases of the junction left unmatched. The CDR3 covers 17 residues. CDR3 region: CASSQEGRALHSYEQYF. Written as DNA, the CDR3 is TGTGCCAGCAGCCAAGAAGGGAGGGCCCTCCACTCCTACGAGCAGTACTTC.

The V call is TRBV7-9, the J call TRBJ1-2; D may be TRBD1 (6 bases). V was trimmed by 7 bases and J by 3 bases, leaving 18 bases between them. This CDR3 spans 15 amino acids. From germline, CDR1 is SEHNR and CDR2 FQNEAQ (reference sequence). CDR3 nucleotide sequence: TGTGCCAGCACCCCTATGGGGGGCGAGTACTATGGCTACACCTTC. It codes for CASTPMGGEYYGYTF.

The chain employs TRBV6-1 and TRBJ1-1; D is perhaps TRBD1 (5 bases). The CDR3 contains 15 residues. Germline CDR1 reads MNHNS; CDR2 reads SASEGT. Trimming took 2 bases from V and 3 from J, leaving 13 bases between them. CDR3 nucleotide sequence: TGTGCCAGCAGTGAAAGGTGGACAACCGACACTGAAGCTTTCTTT. Translation: CASSERWTTDTEAFF.

The CDR3: CASSQDIPVGYTF. Written as DNA, the CDR3 is TGTGCCAGCAGCCAAGATATCCCAGTAGGCTACACCTTC. The chain links TRBV4-2 to TRBJ1-2, with no clear D. Germline V lookup: CDR1 LGHNA, CDR2 YNFKEQ. This CDR3 region has 13 residues. Trimming took off 0 bases at V and 8 bases at J, with 10 bases between the two ends.

CDR3 region: CASGLSTGFNEQYF. CDR3 sequence (DNA): TGTGCTAGTGGTTTGTCGACCGGATTCAACGAGCAGTACTTC. The chain recombines TRBV12-5 with TRBJ2-7, with D unclear. Per germline, CDR1 LGHNT and CDR2 FRNRAP. The CDR3 is made up of 14 amino acids. V was shortened by 2 bases and J by 5 bases, with 13 bases between the two germline ends.

The genes are TRBV4-3 and TRBJ2-1, with 9 nucleotides matching TRBD2. Germline CDR1 is LGHNA and CDR2 is YSLEER. The CDR3 totals 17 residues. V dropped 0 bases and J dropped 9; count of bases not matched to a gene: 12. The CDR3 DNA reads as TGCGCCAGCAGCCAAGAATTGCCTAGCGGGATTTTGCGTGAGCAGTTCTTC. This translates into CASSQELPSGILREQFF.

V gene TRBV7-3 combines with J gene TRBJ1-6, with a tentative D call TRBD1 (6 bases). CDR1 and CDR2 (germline): SGHTA, FQGTGA. Trimming removed 0 bases at V and 0 bases at J, with 15 bases between. This CDR3 comprises 19 residues. CDR3 sequence reads: CASSLTGTGIGSYNSPLHF. The CDR3 DNA sequence: TGTGCCAGCAGCTTAACCGGCACAGGGATAGGCTCCTATAATTCACCCCTCCACTTT.

The chain combines TRBV12-3 or TRBV12-4 with TRBJ1-3, with TRBD1 identical over 8 bases. This CDR3 comprises 13 residues. J gave up 4 bases and V 4 bases, and 0 bases lay outside the gene matches. For the CDR3, the DNA is TGTGCCAGCAGTTACAGGGGGGGAAACACCATATATTTT. Its translation: CASSYRGGNTIYF.

This clone was found a few times. This same CDR3 is encoded by further DNA sequences in the sample. The chain has TRBV9 and TRBJ2-3, with unresolved D. There are 13 residues in the CDR3. Germline V gives CDR1 SGDLS, CDR2 YYNGEE. V was clipped by 2 bases and J by 2 bases, with 6 bases between them. The CDR3 loop is CASSVVTTDTQYF. The DNA for the CDR3 is TGTGCCAGCAGCGTTGTCACCACAGATACGCAGTATTTT.

This clone was counted a few times. The chain joins TRBV4-2 to TRBJ1-1, with no clear D. V was shortened by 1 base and J by 2 bases, with 11 bases between the two germline ends. This CDR3 spans 15 amino acids. The germline V gene has CDR1 LGHNA and CDR2 YNFKEQ. The CDR3 reads CASSQGQSSNTEAFF. In DNA, the CDR3 is TGTGCCAGCAGCCAAGGTCAAAGCTCAAACACTGAAGCTTTCTTT.

The V gene is TRBV19, the J gene TRBJ1-2; 9 nucleotides match TRBD1. J gave up 1 base and V 4 bases, and 1 base lay outside the gene matches. Germline assignment: CDR1 LNHDA and CDR2 SQIVND (reference sequence). This CDR3 spans 14 amino acids. CDR3 sequence: CASSRDRVNYGYTF. Written as DNA, the CDR3 is TGTGCCAGTAGTAGGGACAGGGTTAACTATGGCTACACCTTC. The variable domain in full, with the rest retrieved from reference TRBV19 and TRBJ1-2, is DGGITQSPKYLFRKEGQNVTLSCEQNLNHDAMYWYRQDPGQGLRLIYYSQIVNDFQKGDIAEGYSVSREKKESFPLTVTSAQKNPTAFYLCASSRDRVNYGYTFGSGTRLTVV.

The table lists this clone with a count of one. The CDR3 DNA is TGTGCCAGCAGCCAACAGGTCGGGGGGTTTAATTCACCCCTCCACTTT. Encoded protein: CASSQQVGGFNSPLHF. V is TRBV3-1 (or the pseudogene TRBV3-2) and J is TRBJ1-6; D possibly corresponds to TRBD1 (5 bases). This CDR3 is built from 16 residues. Germline assignment: CDR1 LGHDT and CDR2 YNNKEL (reference sequence). The V end lost 2 bases, the J end lost 6 bases, and 14 bases lay between the germline ends.